Below are 14 T cell receptor beta chains sequenced from a single sample in a study of spatial heterogeneity in lung cancer. Documented time point: sample taken at primary tumor resection. Sequencing covered unsorted whole RNA taken from tumor, nontumor lung or frozen PBMC. Via MiXCR, TCRdb re-called the 5' RACE reads, giving one row per CDR3 protein. The repertoire holds 4,000 to 5,500 distinct CDR3 sequences, with approximately 20% as singletons. The specimen was normal lung tissue next to the tumor, collected at surgery. The receptors come from a male donor with early-stage non-small cell lung cancer.

By proportion, this clonotype is medium-sized. The rearrangement joins TRBV7-6 to TRBJ1-1; D is uncertain. Trimming removed 2 bases at V and 0 bases at J, with 4 bases between. The CDR3 runs to 13 residues. In germline, CDR1 is SGHVS, CDR2 FNYEAQ. CDR3 in amino acids: CASSLTMNTEAFF. In DNA form, the CDR3 reads TGTGCCAGCAGCTTAACGATGAACACTGAAGCTTTCTTT.

This clonotype was counted at least ten times. CDR3 DNA: TGTGCCAGCAGCCAAGGACTAGCGGGGGCAGAGACCCAGTACTTC. Its protein product is CASSQGLAGAETQYF. The chain recombines TRBV3-1 with TRBJ2-5; TRBD2 matches at 12 bases. Trimming removed 1 base from V and 4 bases from J; junction bases left unmatched: 1. The CDR3 has 15 residues. The germline V gene encodes CDR1 LGHDT and CDR2 YNNKEL (reference sequence).

This clonotype is labeled medium-sized. The rearrangement joins TRBV20-1 to TRBJ2-5; possibly TRBD1 for D (6 bases). The CDR3 covers 14 residues. Germline CDR1 reads DFQATT; CDR2 reads SNEGSKA (reference sequence). The V gene lost 1 base and the J gene lost 7 bases, with 16 bases spanning the gap. This CDR3 reads CSARGDTEWGTQYF. The CDR3 nucleotides read TGCAGTGCTAGAGGGGACACCGAATGGGGGACCCAGTACTTC.

By sample share, this clonotype is medium-sized. This sequence joins TRBV28 and TRBJ1-4, with unresolved D. V was pared by 6 bases and J by 2 bases, with 10 bases between. The CDR3 is 14 amino acids. Looked up from germline, CDR1 is MDHEN and CDR2 is SYDVKM. The CDR3 nucleotides read TGTGCCAGCAGCCCAATGGGGACTAATGAAAAACTGTTTTTT. It encodes CASSPMGTNEKLFF.

This clonotype is categorized as medium-sized. This chain uses TRBV5-6 with TRBJ2-3; 10 nucleotides align to TRBD2. Germline V lookup: CDR1 SGHDT, CDR2 YYEEEE. The CDR3 consists of 16 residues. J gave up 3 bases and V 0 bases, and 4 bases lay outside the gene matches. CDR3 nucleotide sequence: TGTGCCAGCAGCTTGGGTTTTAGCGGGAGGACAGATACGCAGTATTTT. It encodes CASSLGFSGRTDTQYF.

This clonotype showed up just a few times. This CDR3 is CASSIGGSEFTEAFF. CDR3 bases: TGTGCCAGCAGTATTGGGGGTAGTGAGTTTACTGAAGCTTTCTTT. This chain joins TRBV28 and TRBJ1-1; D is perhaps TRBD1 (5 bases). Per germline, CDR1 MDHEN and CDR2 SYDVKM. The CDR3 loop spans 15 amino acids. Trimming took off 5 bases at V and 5 bases at J, with 18 bases between the two ends.

This clonotype has a count of ten or more. The chain joins TRBV23-1 to TRBJ2-7; D is ambiguous. Being an ORF, TRBV23-1 has a function that is uncertain. CDR3 size: 11 residues. V dropped 4 bases and J dropped 1 base, with 2 bases sitting between them. The CDR3 bases are TGCGCCAGCAGTCCTTCCTACGAGCAGTACGTC. Encoded protein: CASSPSYEQYV.

This clonotype was counted many times. The chain carries TRBV5-1 and TRBJ2-7, with 7 nucleotides matching TRBD2. J gave up 0 bases and V 0 bases, and 12 bases lay outside the gene matches. The CDR3 has 18 amino acids. Germline V gives CDR1 SGHRS, CDR2 YFSETQ. This CDR3 reads CASSLDLAGATLSYEQYF. The CDR3 coding sequence is TGCGCCAGCAGCTTGGATTTAGCGGGTGCTACCCTCTCCTACGAGCAGTACTTC.

This clonotype is categorized as medium-sized (0.01 to 0.1%). This chain connects TRBV7-2 to TRBJ1-6; no firm D call. Trimming took 1 base from V and 9 from J, leaving 7 bases between them. The CDR3 sequence is 13 residues long. CDR1 and CDR2 from the germline V gene are SGHTA and FQGNSA. CDR3 DNA: TGTGCCAGCAGCTTAGGGGCGAGTTCACCCCTCCACTTT. It specifies CASSLGASSPLHF.

This clonotype is deemed medium-sized. V is TRBV24-1 and J is TRBJ2-5, with TRBD2 as a possible D gene (6 bases). The V and J ends lost 5 bases and 3 bases respectively, with 15 bases between them. Germline V lookup: CDR1 KGHDR, CDR2 SFDVKD. The CDR3 has 15 amino acids. CDR3 DNA sequence: TGTGCCACCAGTGGGCCGGGACTTGGGGAAGAGACCCAGTACTTC. This codes for CATSGPGLGEETQYF.

V gene TRBV11-1 combines with J gene TRBJ1-6; D unclear. The CDR3 loop spans 14 amino acids. CDR1 and CDR2 (germline): SGHAT, FQDESV (reference sequence). Trimming stripped 3 bases from V and 4 bases from J, with 7 bases between. CDR3 nucleotides: TGTGCCAGCAGCTTTCCGGTATATAATTCACCCCTCCACTTT. Translating gives CASSFPVYNSPLHF.

This clonotype is medium-sized. This chain joins TRBV28 and TRBJ2-3; 8 bases map to TRBD2. The CDR3 runs 14 residues. Germline CDR1 and CDR2: MDHEN and SYDVKM. Trimming removed 7 bases from V and 4 bases from J; junction bases left unmatched: 7. CDR3 in DNA: TGTGCCAGCAATCAAGCGGGAGCGGCAGATACGCAGTATTTT. Translation: CASNQAGAADTQYF.

In its sample, this clonotype ranks as medium-sized. The genes are TRBV29-1 and TRBJ2-1; possibly TRBD1 for D (6 bases). V shed 4 bases and J shed 9 bases, with 22 bases lying between them. The germline V gene encodes CDR1 SQVTM and CDR2 ANQGSEA. There are 15 residues in the CDR3. For the CDR3, the DNA is TGCAGCGTTGTAACCCCACCGGGGCAAGGGGGTGAGCAGTTCTTC. Amino acids: CSVVTPPGQGGEQFF.

The chain uses TRBV7-6 and TRBJ2-5; tentative D call: TRBD2 (5 bases). Looked up from germline, CDR1 is SGHVS and CDR2 is FNYEAQ. V was shortened by 0 bases and J by 7 bases, with 12 bases between the two germline ends. The CDR3 sequence is 14 residues long. CDR3 region: CASSLASVPGTQYF. The CDR3 nucleotides are TGTGCCAGCAGCTTAGCTAGCGTCCCCGGGACCCAGTACTTC.